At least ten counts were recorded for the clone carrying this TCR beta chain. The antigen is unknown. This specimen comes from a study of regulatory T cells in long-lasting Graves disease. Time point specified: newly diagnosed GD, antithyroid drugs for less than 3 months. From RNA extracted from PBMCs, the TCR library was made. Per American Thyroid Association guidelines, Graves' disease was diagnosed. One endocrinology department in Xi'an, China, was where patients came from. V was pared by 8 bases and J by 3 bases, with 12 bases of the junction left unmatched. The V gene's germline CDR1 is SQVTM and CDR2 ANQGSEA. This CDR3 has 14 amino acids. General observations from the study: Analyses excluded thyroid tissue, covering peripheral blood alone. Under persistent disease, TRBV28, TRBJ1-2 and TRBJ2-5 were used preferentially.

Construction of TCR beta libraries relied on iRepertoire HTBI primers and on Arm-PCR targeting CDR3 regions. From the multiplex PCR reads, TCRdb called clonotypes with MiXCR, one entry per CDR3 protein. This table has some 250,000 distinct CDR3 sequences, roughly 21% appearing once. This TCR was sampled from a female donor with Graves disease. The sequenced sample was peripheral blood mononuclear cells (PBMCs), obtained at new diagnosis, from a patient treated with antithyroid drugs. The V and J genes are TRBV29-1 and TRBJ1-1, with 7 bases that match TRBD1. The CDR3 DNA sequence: TGCAGCACTCAGGGGGGGGGTGCGGACACTGAAGCTTTCTTT. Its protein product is CSTQGGGADTEAFF.